The 23 T cell receptor beta chains below were found in one sample sequenced in a study of monozygotic twins with inflammatory bowel disease. TCRdb reprocessed the 5' RACE reads; each CDR3 protein has one entry and no DNA is given. The listing contains around 450,000 distinct CDR3 sequences. Sequencing input: blood. The receptors originated from a human donor with ulcerative colitis or Crohn's disease, or a healthy co-twin of an affected twin (not recorded which).

The chain carries TRBV7-2 and TRBJ1-1. Germline lookup yields CDR1 SGHTA and CDR2 FQGNSA. The CDR3 is 16 residues long. This CDR3 is CASSLDVGLVNTEAFF. The full variable domain, rest sourced from reference TRBV7-2 and TRBJ1-1, is GAGVSQSPSNKVTEKGKDVELRCDPISGHTALYWYRQSLGQGLEFLIYFQGNSAPDKSGLPSDRFSAERTGGSVSTLTIQRTQQEDSAVYLCASSLDVGLVNTEAFFGQGTRLTVV.

The chain employs TRBV3-1 and TRBJ2-7. This CDR3 region has 14 residues. Germline V gene lookup returns CDR1 LGHDT and CDR2 YNNKEL (reference sequence). The CDR3 loop is CASSLATRIHEQYF.

This sequence joins TRBV7-9 and TRBJ1-3. Germline-derived CDR1 and CDR2 are SEHNR and FQNEAQ (reference sequence). The CDR3 consists of 13 residues. The CDR3 reads CASSLQLGNTIYF.

The V call is TRBV3-1, the J call TRBJ2-2; TCRdb's D gene call, TRBD1, goes unchecked for lack of DNA. The CDR3 runs to 16 residues. Per the germline V gene, CDR1 is LGHDT and CDR2 is YNNKEL (reference sequence). The CDR3 is CASSQRNRGGTGELFF.

The rearrangement uses TRBV5-1 and TRBJ2-7; without DNA, the TCRdb call of TRBD1 cannot be checked. There are 14 residues in the CDR3. Germline V gene data show CDR1 as SGHRS and CDR2 as YFSETQ. The CDR3 loop is CASSLPGTVDEQYF.

The gene calls are TRBV18 and TRBJ2-2; TCRdb reports TRBD1, a call that lacks DNA to check it against. Germline loops: CDR1 KGHSH, CDR2 LQKENI. The CDR3 covers 16 residues. The CDR3 loop is CASSPTGGRNTGELFF.

The rearrangement joins TRBV7-2 to TRBJ2-2; the TCRdb call, TRBD2, lacks DNA for checking. The germline V gene encodes CDR1 SGHTA and CDR2 FQGNSA. The CDR3 runs 15 residues. The CDR3 is CASSPRGRAAVELFF.

The chain combines TRBV4-3 with TRBJ2-7; no DNA is available, so the TRBD1 call from TCRdb remains unchecked. The CDR3 consists of 15 residues. Germline V gene sequence: CDR1 LGHNA, CDR2 YSLEER. CDR3 protein: CASSQHLGGVYELYF.

The chain joins TRBV14 to TRBJ1-2; absent DNA, TCRdb's TRBD1 call cannot be checked. The CDR3 spans 15 residues. Germline CDR1 is SGHDN and CDR2 is FVKESK. CDR3 loop: CASSQDLAGGYGYTF.

J is TRBJ2-1 and V is TRBV20-1; TCRdb gives TRBD1 as the D gene, but with no DNA this cannot be confirmed. The CDR3 runs to 16 residues. The germline V gene has CDR1 DFQATT and CDR2 SNEGSKA (reference sequence). The CDR3 is CSARGRGPSSYNEQFF.

The chain recombines TRBV10-3 with TRBJ1-2; the TRBD1 assignment by TCRdb is unverifiable without DNA. The CDR3 runs to 15 residues. The germline V gene has CDR1 ENHRY and CDR2 SYGVKD. The CDR3 spells CAISVGTGYGGGYTF.

The chain is built from TRBV18 and TRBJ2-1. There are 15 residues in the CDR3. Germline CDR1 KGHSH, CDR2 LQKENI. CDR3 residues: CASSPNPMGMYEQFF.

The V and J genes are TRBV5-6 and TRBJ1-6. Germline-derived CDR1 and CDR2 are SGHDT and YYEEEE. The length of the CDR3 is 17 residues. The chain's CDR3 is CASSLNEKRHSNSPLHF. The whole variable domain, remainder taken from reference TRBV5-6 and TRBJ1-6, is DAGVTQSPTHLIKTRGQQVTLRCSPKSGHDTVSWYQQALGQGPQFIFQYYEEEERQRGNFPDRFSGHQFPNYSSELNVNALLLGDSALYLCASSLNEKRHSNSPLHFGNGTRLTVT.

This chain links TRBV4-1 with TRBJ1-6; lacking DNA, the TRBD1 call made by TCRdb goes unchecked. CDR1 MGHRA and CDR2 YSYEKL come from the germline V gene. The CDR3 is made up of 16 amino acids. CDR3 loop: CASSQRGQGHNSPLHF.

V gene TRBV4-3 combines with J gene TRBJ2-7; TCRdb outputs TRBD2, but without DNA this stays unchecked. In germline, CDR1 is LGHNA, CDR2 YSLEER. The CDR3 consists of 15 residues. The CDR3 reads CASSQGTSGYYEQYF.

The CDR3 reads CARSPTARATEAFF. V and J are TRBV5-3 and TRBJ1-1. TRBV5-3 is placed among ORFs of uncertain function. There are 14 residues in the CDR3.

CDR3 loop: CASSYGDTYNEQFF. The gene calls are TRBV5-1 and TRBJ2-1; TCRdb indicates TRBD1, and absent DNA this call remains unverified. The V gene's germline CDR1 is SGHRS and CDR2 YFSETQ. The CDR3 consists of 14 residues. The full variable domain, in which reference TRBV5-1 and TRBJ2-1 provide the parts outside the CDR3, is KAGVTQTPRYLIKTRGQQVTLSCSPISGHRSVSWYQQTPGQGLQFLFEYFSETQRNKGNFPGRFSGRQFSNSRSEMNVSTLELGDSALYLCASSYGDTYNEQFFGPGTRLTVL.

The gene calls are TRBV4-2 and TRBJ2-1; TCRdb proposes TRBD2, but this gene call is untestable without DNA. The CDR3 has 16 residues. Germline loops: CDR1 LGHNA, CDR2 YNFKEQ. CDR3 amino acids: CASSQDRAGVSNEQFF.

This rearrangement joins TRBV5-1 to TRBJ1-5. The CDR3 contains 13 residues. Germline V gene sequence: CDR1 SGHRS, CDR2 YFSETQ. The CDR3 loop is CASSLAGFSPQHF. The full variable domain, in which reference TRBV5-1 and TRBJ1-5 provide the parts outside the CDR3, is KAGVTQTPRYLIKTRGQQVTLSCSPISGHRSVSWYQQTPGQGLQFLFEYFSETQRNKGNFPGRFSGRQFSNSRSEMNVSTLELGDSALYLCASSLAGFSPQHFGDGTRLSIL.

The rearrangement joins TRBV6-2 or TRBV6-3 to TRBJ2-7; TCRdb outputs TRBD2, but without DNA this stays unchecked. CDR1 and CDR2 (germline): MNHEY, SVGEGT. This CDR3 contains 13 residues. The CDR3 region is CASSRGLSYEQYF.

The V call is TRBV24-1, the J call TRBJ2-3. The CDR3 is made up of 13 amino acids. Looked up from germline, CDR1 is KGHDR and CDR2 is SFDVKD. This chain's CDR3 is CATSDEDPDTQYF.

This chain links TRBV7-9 with TRBJ2-7. The CDR3 runs 12 residues. Germline CDR1 and CDR2: SEHNR and FQNEAQ (reference sequence). The CDR3 here is CASSGDPYEQYF.

The chain uses TRBV20-1 and TRBJ2-2; the D gene TCRdb calls, TRBD1, cannot be checked with no DNA. There are 17 residues in the CDR3. CDR1 is DFQATT and CDR2 is SNEGSKA in the germline V gene (reference sequence). CDR3 sequence reads: CSARDKGRGLSTGELFF.